This T cell receptor beta chain was profiled in a study of T cells after yellow fever vaccination (dated by TCRdb to between 2017 and 2020). Turning to the overall study: Libraries from fractions with low cell numbers were prepared with the SMART-Seq v4 Ultra Low Input RNA kit. Blood was drawn at multiple timepoints before and after primary and secondary immunization, with bulk PBMC replicates and cell subsets isolated. To follow T-cell clones before and after primary and booster YFV17D yellow fever vaccination, bulk TCR alpha and beta repertoires were sequenced over time. Two healthy male donors, one aged 18 to 30 and one aged 30 to 40 years, made up the cohort. What the authors observed across the whole study: Most clones expanded after primary vaccination (around 96% of CD4 and around 88% of CD8) were re-detected after the booster, suggesting that broad memory maintenance occurred. Compared with the primary T-cell response, the secondary T-cell response was faster but weaker, reaching its peak on day 5 rather than on day 15. A small fraction of clonotypes appeared in both the CD4 and CD8 compartments, likely as a result of convergent recombination. The study included only a couple of donors, which limits how far the findings can be generalized. Computational filtering was needed because FACS-sorted repertoires could contain abundant contaminating clonotypes from the bulk population.

Including cysteine and phenylalanine, the CDR3 has 15 amino acids. Of all the DNA, just the CDR3 is kept, 45 bases in frame from base 1. The germline V gene (reference sequence) specifies SGHAT as CDR1 and FQDESV as CDR2. V and J lose 5 bases and 2 bases, and a span of 14 bases separates them. In the case of this clonotype: The antigen this receptor binds is unknown. Nothing much larger sits one base from this clone, and base qualities are not available.

The treatment or condition label, as the study defines it: live attenuated yellow fever vaccine strain. At each blood-draw timepoint, two biological replicates of bulk PBMCs were collected. PBMCs were isolated from peripheral blood using a standard Ficoll-Paque protocol. RNA was extracted with TriZol from bulk PBMCs, CD4 and CD8 fractions, and dextramer-positive and dextramer-negative fractions. TCR cDNA was made using 5'RACE template switching, a step that added a universal primer site and unique molecular identifiers. Priming for cDNA synthesis came from both the TCR alpha and TCR beta constant segments. Libraries were amplified in two PCR steps, with sample barcodes and sequencing adapters added in the second step. Sequencing of the libraries was done on either Illumina HiSeq 2500 (2x100 bp) or NovaSeq (2x150 bp). In the authors' own workflow: Reads were demultiplexed and collapsed into UMI consensus sequences with MIGEC, and V(D)J alignment was performed with MiXCR. Vaccine-responding clonotypes were defined with edgeR using replicate PBMC samples, requiring FDR below 0.01 and a log2 fold change above 5 up to day 15. Each bulk clonotype was labeled CD4 or CD8 based on which sequenced repertoire, CD4 or CD8, contained the clonotype at higher abundance. TCRdb redid the processing of the public reads, applying fastp at Q25 and MiXCR, and retained in-frame beta chains. Each CDR3 protein gets just one entry, which takes the most common genes and DNA from the rows behind it. TCRdb's processing, not the authors' own work, is the source of the V and J calls. A total of 500,000 to 650,000 distinct CDR3 sequences appear in this sample, roughly a sixth of them only once. The top ten clones comprise around a sixth of the sample.

The chain joins TRBV11-1 to TRBJ2-3; TRBD1 is a weak D gene call, 6 bases matching. This clonotype was sampled from a young man who received the YFV17D yellow fever vaccine. The specimen was PBMCs, collected 4 to 5 days after the first yellow fever vaccination. The CDR3 protein sequence reads: CASSHRAENTDTQYF. Here is the DNA: TGTGCCAGCAGCCACAGGGCGGAGAACACAGATACGCAGTATTTT. With all but the CDR3 taken from the reference TRBV11-1 and TRBJ2-3 genes, the full variable domain is: EAEVAQSPRYKITEKSQAVAFWCDPISGHATLYWYRQILGQGPELLVQFQDESVVDDSQLPKDRFSAERLKGVDSTLKIQPAELGDSAMYLCASSHRAENTDTQYFGPGTRLTVL.